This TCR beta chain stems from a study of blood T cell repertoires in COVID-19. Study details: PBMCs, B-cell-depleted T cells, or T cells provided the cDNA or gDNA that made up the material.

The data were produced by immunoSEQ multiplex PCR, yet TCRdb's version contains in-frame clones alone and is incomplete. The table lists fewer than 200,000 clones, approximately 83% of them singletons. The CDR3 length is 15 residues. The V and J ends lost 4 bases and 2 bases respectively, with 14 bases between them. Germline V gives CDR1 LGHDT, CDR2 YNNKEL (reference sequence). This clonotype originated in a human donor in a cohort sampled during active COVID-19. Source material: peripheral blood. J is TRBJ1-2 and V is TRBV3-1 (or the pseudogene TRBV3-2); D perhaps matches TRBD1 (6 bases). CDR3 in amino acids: CASSRSGEGNYGYTF. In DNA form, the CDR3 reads TGTGCCAGCAGCCGATCAGGGGAAGGGAACTATGGCTACACCTTC.